This entry lists 30 T cell receptor beta chains sequenced from one sample in a study of cytomegalovirus exposure and HLA in healthy donors. 13 Jbeta primers and 60 Vbeta primers were used for the PCR. The protocol was immunoSEQ multiplex PCR, while the TCRdb copy is restricted to in-frame clones and leaves out a portion. Its clone listing holds about 130,000 clones. Material for sequencing was PBMCs. Receptor source: a man between 35 and 55 years old in good health and CMV-seronegative.

The chain joins TRBV30 to TRBJ1-1; 7 bases are shared with TRBD1. Unmatched junction bases numbered 5, after V lost 3 bases and J lost 4 bases. Germline V CDR1 and CDR2: GTSNPN, SVGIG (reference sequence). The CDR3 is made up of 13 amino acids. The CDR3 sequence is CAWRRGPTTEAFF. DNA of the CDR3: TGTGCCTGGAGGAGGGGGCCTACCACTGAAGCTTTCTTT.

The chain combines TRBV11-3 with TRBJ2-5; a weak D match, TRBD2 (6 bases). Trimming removed 2 bases from V and 4 bases from J, with 8 bases in between. Germline CDR1 reads SGHNT; CDR2 reads YENEEA. This CDR3 is built from 13 residues. CDR3 coding DNA: TGTGCCAGCAGCTTACCGGGACTAGAGACCCAGTACTTC. Its translation: CASSLPGLETQYF.

In regard to this clone: Other DNA sequences within the sample encode an identical CDR3. The rearrangement joins TRBV5-1 to TRBJ1-1; TRBD1 matches at 9 bases. CDR3 length equals 17 residues. V trimming: 4 bases; J trimming: 0 bases; junction bases outside the gene matches: 10. Germline lookup yields CDR1 SGHRS and CDR2 YFSETQ. The CDR3 sequence is CASSLDRGFAVNTEAFF. The CDR3 coding sequence is TGCGCCAGCAGCCTCGACAGGGGGTTTGCTGTGAACACTGAAGCTTTCTTT.

The chain has TRBV19 and TRBJ1-2; TRBD1 might be the D (6 bases). Germline CDR1 is LNHDA and CDR2 is SQIVND (reference sequence). This CDR3 is 13 amino acids long. The V end lost 6 bases, the J end lost 7 bases, and 15 bases lay between the germline ends. CDR3 DNA: TGTGCCAGTAGCCGCCGGACAGACGGTGGCTACACCTTC. Its protein is CASSRRTDGGYTF.

This sequence joins TRBV30 and TRBJ2-2, with D maybe TRBD1 (6 bases). The CDR3 length is 13 residues. Trimming stripped 3 bases from V and 7 bases from J, with 12 bases between. Germline V gene lookup returns CDR1 GTSNPN and CDR2 SVGIG (reference sequence). CDR3 sequence (DNA): TGTGCCTGGAGCGCGACAGGTTTCGGGGAGCTGTTTTTT. This translates into CAWSATGFGELFF.

The genes are TRBV5-1 and TRBJ2-7, with 7 positions matching TRBD2. This CDR3 spans 15 amino acids. CDR1 is SGHRS, CDR2 YFSETQ, per germline. V shed 3 bases, J shed 4 bases, and the junction held 10 bases outside the gene matches. In DNA form, the CDR3 reads TGCGCCAGCAGCTCTATAGCGGCGGGGGATTACGAGCAGTACTTC. This sequence encodes CASSSIAAGDYEQYF.

The V gene is TRBV11-3, the J gene TRBJ1-3; D is perhaps TRBD1 (5 bases). The length of the CDR3 is 15 residues. The germline CDR1 and CDR2 sequences are SGHNT and YENEEA. Trimming pared 4 bases from V and 0 bases from J, leaving 10 bases between. For the CDR3, the DNA is TGTGCCAGCAGCTCCGACAGACACTCTGGAAACACCATATATTTT. This codes for CASSSDRHSGNTIYF.

The chain carries TRBV15 and TRBJ1-4; 9 nucleotides align to TRBD1. With V trimmed by 0 bases and J by 7 bases, 9 bases remained unmatched. CDR1 is LNHNV, CDR2 YYDKDF, per germline (reference sequence). This CDR3 comprises 17 residues. The CDR3 loop is CATSRDNGQGIGEKLFF. The CDR3 DNA reads as TGTGCCACCAGCAGAGACAACGGACAGGGGATAGGTGAAAAACTGTTTTTT.

The chain employs TRBV4-2 and TRBJ2-3; 10 bases fit TRBD2. After removal of 4 bases from V and 5 bases from J, the junction contained 15 bases not matched to a gene. CDR3 size: 18 residues. CDR1 and CDR2 (germline): LGHNA, YNFKEQ. This CDR3 is CASSPLLASGSLRDTQYF. DNA for the CDR3: TGTGCCAGCAGCCCCCTGTTAGCTAGCGGGAGCCTCAGAGATACGCAGTATTTT.

The CDR3 loop is CASSPISGANVLTF. The CDR3 bases are TGTGCCAGCAGTCCTATTTCTGGGGCCAACGTCCTGACTTTC. This chain uses TRBV7-6 with TRBJ2-6; no clear D gene. CDR1 is SGHVS, CDR2 FNYEAQ, per germline. Trimming removed 6 bases at V and 1 base at J, with 7 bases between. The CDR3 totals 14 residues.

CDR3 sequence: CASSPSGEKLFF. As DNA, the CDR3 is TGTGCCAGCAGTCCCTCGGGTGAAAAACTGTTTTTT. The V gene is TRBV7-8, the J gene TRBJ1-4; D call uncertain. The CDR3 totals 12 residues. From germline, CDR1 is SGHVS and CDR2 FQNEAQ. Trimming stripped 6 bases from V and 7 bases from J, with 9 bases between.

This rearrangement joins TRBV30 to TRBJ2-1; weak D call: TRBD2 (6 bases). CDR1 GTSNPN and CDR2 SVGIG come from the germline V gene (reference sequence). Between the trimmed V and J ends, which lost 5 bases and 5 bases, there was a span of 16 bases. The CDR3 extends over 14 amino acids. The chain's CDR3 is CAWGTGVSDNEQFF. In nucleotides, the CDR3 is TGTGCCTGGGGGACTGGGGTTTCGGACAATGAGCAGTTCTTC.

As regards this clone: Other DNA sequences of this sample code for an identical CDR3. CDR3 sequence: CASSLGLASNEQFF. CDR3 DNA: TGTGCCAGCAGTTTGGGACTAGCTTCCAATGAGCAGTTCTTC. The V and J genes are TRBV7-9 and TRBJ2-1, with TRBD2 matching over 9 bases. Germline lookup yields CDR1 SEHNR and CDR2 FQNEAQ (reference sequence). The junction had 6 bases not matched to a gene; V was cut back by 6 bases and J by 6 bases. CDR3 length: 14 residues.

CDR3: CASSLVGASGSTDTQYF. The CDR3 DNA sequence: TGTGCCAGCAGCTTAGTAGGGGCTAGCGGAAGCACAGATACGCAGTATTTT. The chain recombines TRBV11-2 with TRBJ2-3, with TRBD2 matching 7 bases. This CDR3 is 17 amino acids long. Looked up from germline, CDR1 is SGHAT and CDR2 is FQNNGV. The junction had 7 bases not matched to a gene; V was cut back by 1 base and J by 0 bases.

The gene calls are TRBV9 and TRBJ1-4, with D perhaps matching TRBD1 (5 bases). This CDR3 has 14 amino acids. The V gene lost 3 bases and the J gene lost 8 bases, with 14 bases spanning the gap. Looked up from germline, CDR1 is SGDLS and CDR2 is YYNGEE. CDR3 nucleotides: TGTGCCAGCAGCGCGACAGCTTACGGGGAAAAACTGTTTTTT. It yields the protein CASSATAYGEKLFF.

Of note for this clone: At one of its ends the junction is not consistent with the germline gene, which may arise from a read error. This chain connects TRBV15 to TRBJ2-1; 8 bases map to TRBD2. The CDR3 sequence is 17 residues long. The V gene's germline CDR1 is LNHNV and CDR2 YYDKDF (reference sequence). The CDR3 protein is CAPSRVFRIAGNNEQFF. The CDR3, as DNA: TGTGCCCCCAGCAGAGTGTTCCGGATAGCGGGGAATAATGAGCAGTTCTTC.

V and J are TRBV6-5 and TRBJ2-1, with a weak D call TRBD2 (5 bases). CDR1 and CDR2 (germline): MNHEY, SVGAGI. The CDR3 totals 14 residues. Trimming cost V 7 bases and J 4 bases, with 14 bases left between them. CDR3 DNA: TGTGCCAGCACCATAGCGCGAGAGTACAATGAGCAGTTCTTC. Translated, it gives CASTIAREYNEQFF.

J is TRBJ2-7 and V is TRBV5-4, with 10 nucleotides matching TRBD2. V shed 4 bases, J shed 3 bases, and the junction held 7 bases outside the gene matches. This CDR3 has 15 amino acids. Germline-derived CDR1 and CDR2 are SGHNT and YYREEE (reference sequence). CDR3 DNA sequence: TGTGCCAGCAGCCCCGCTAGCGGGAGCCACTACGAGCAGTACTTC. Its translation is CASSPASGSHYEQYF.

The rearrangement uses TRBV27 and TRBJ1-2; TRBD1 matches 9 bases. The ends lost 2 bases at V and 4 bases at J; junction bases unmatched: 2. CDR1 and CDR2 (germline): MNHEY, SMNVEV (reference sequence). This CDR3 has 14 amino acids. The CDR3 sequence: CASSLGQGLYGYTF. The CDR3 coding sequence is TGTGCCAGCAGTTTAGGACAGGGGCTCTATGGCTACACCTTC.

The chain links TRBV18 to TRBJ2-7, with 8 nucleotides matching TRBD1. Trimming removed 4 bases from V and 5 bases from J; junction bases left unmatched: 13. This CDR3 spans 16 amino acids. CDR1 is KGHSH, CDR2 LQKENI, per germline. Here the CDR3 DNA reads TGTGCCAGCTCACACTCCTCTCAGGGGGCGCAAAACGAGCAGTACTTC. Encoded protein: CASSHSSQGAQNEQYF.

The rearrangement links TRBV10-3 to TRBJ1-1; D not certain. The CDR3 is 13 residues long. Trimming removed 3 bases at V and 1 base at J, with 6 bases between. Germline CDR1 is ENHRY and CDR2 is SYGVKD. The DNA of the CDR3 is TGTGCCATCAGTGAACAGACGAACACTGAAGCTTTCTTT. Translated, it gives CAISEQTNTEAFF.

J is TRBJ2-7 and V is TRBV11-3; TRBD1 matches 7 bases. Per germline, CDR1 SGHNT and CDR2 YENEEA. This CDR3 is built from 14 residues. V lost 7 bases to trimming and J lost 1 base; unmatched junction nucleotides: 7. This chain's CDR3 is CASTSRGISYEQYF. The CDR3 DNA reads TGTGCCAGCACCTCCAGGGGGATTTCCTACGAGCAGTACTTC.

The chain joins TRBV7-2 to TRBJ2-7; no reliable D call. The germline V and J ends were trimmed by 1 base and 3 bases, with 10 bases remaining between them. The CDR3 is 14 amino acids. CDR1 and CDR2 from the germline V gene are SGHTA and FQGNSA. Here the CDR3 DNA reads TGTGCCAGCAGCTTAGTGGGCCGTTTCTACGAGCAGTACTTC. Translating gives CASSLVGRFYEQYF.

The chain couples TRBV2 to TRBJ2-2; 8 bases map to TRBD2. The CDR3 spans 14 residues. The junction had 3 bases not matched to a gene; V was cut back by 5 bases and J by 4 bases. Germline CDR1 and CDR2: SNHLY and FYNNEI. CDR3 DNA sequence: TGTGCCAGCAGTACACTAGCGGCCACCGGGGAGCTGTTTTTT. This sequence encodes CASSTLAATGELFF. Variable domain in full (rest from reference TRBV2 and TRBJ2-2): EPEVTQTPSHQVTQMGQEVILRCVPISNHLYFYWYRQILGQKVEFLVSFYNNEISEKSEIFDDQFSVERPDGSNFTLKIRSTKLEDSAMYFCASSTLAATGELFFGEGSRLTVL.

CDR3 protein: CASSTRGPGANVLTF. Here the CDR3 DNA reads TGTGCCAGCAGCACCAGGGGGCCCGGGGCCAACGTCCTGACTTTC. The J gene is TRBJ2-6, the V gene TRBV5-4; 8 bases fit TRBD1. CDR3 size: 15 residues. The J segment lost 4 bases and the V segment lost 4 bases, leaving 4 bases of the junction unmatched. Germline assignment: CDR1 SGHNT and CDR2 YYREEE (reference sequence).

The chain employs TRBV5-6 and TRBJ2-2; 7 positions agree with TRBD2. Germline V gives CDR1 SGHDT, CDR2 YYEEEE. CDR3 size: 17 residues. The trim removed 2 bases at V and 8 bases at J, leaving 15 bases unmatched. CDR3 nucleotide sequence: TGTGCCAGCAGCTTCCTCGGGGGAGGGAGGAAATTTGGGGAGCTGTTTTTT. Its protein product is CASSFLGGGRKFGELFF. The entire variable domain, with the rest obtained from reference TRBV5-6 and TRBJ2-2, is as follows: DAGVTQSPTHLIKTRGQQVTLRCSPKSGHDTVSWYQQALGQGPQFIFQYYEEEERQRGNFPDRFSGHQFPNYSSELNVNALLLGDSALYLCASSFLGGGRKFGELFFGEGSRLTVL.

The chain couples TRBV21-1 to TRBJ2-7; TRBD2, as called in the table, went unchecked against the DNA. TRBV21-1 is a documented pseudogene. The length of the CDR3 is 11 residues. The CDR3 nucleotides are TGTGCCAGCAGCGTTCGGGGCGAGCAGTACTTC. Protein product: CASSVRGEQYF.

The gene calls are TRBV11-3 and TRBJ1-1, with D perhaps matching TRBD1 (6 bases). Germline loops: CDR1 SGHNT, CDR2 YENEEA. This CDR3 spans 16 amino acids. V was shortened by 1 base and J by 1 base, with 13 bases between the two germline ends. The DNA of the CDR3 is TGTGCCAGCAGCTTAGTTACAGGGTTTGGGAACACTGAAGCTTTCTTT. Amino acid sequence: CASSLVTGFGNTEAFF.

V usage is TRBV5-1 and J usage is TRBJ2-7; 12 nucleotides align to TRBD1. J lost 7 bases, V lost 3 bases, and 5 bases had no gene match. Germline loops: CDR1 SGHRS, CDR2 YFSETQ. The CDR3 sequence is 14 residues long. Here the CDR3 reads CASSSGQGAEEQYF. DNA for the CDR3: TGCGCCAGCAGCTCGGGACAGGGGGCTGAAGAGCAGTACTTC.

The rearrangement uses TRBV6-5 and TRBJ2-1, with 11 bases that match TRBD2. This CDR3 contains 15 residues. Trimming took 5 bases from V and 10 from J; bases not matched to a gene: 10. The germline gives CDR1 MNHEY, CDR2 SVGAGI. The CDR3 coding sequence is TGTGCCAGCAGTCAACAGACTAGCGGGACGGGCGAGCAGTTCTTC. It yields the protein CASSQQTSGTGEQFF.